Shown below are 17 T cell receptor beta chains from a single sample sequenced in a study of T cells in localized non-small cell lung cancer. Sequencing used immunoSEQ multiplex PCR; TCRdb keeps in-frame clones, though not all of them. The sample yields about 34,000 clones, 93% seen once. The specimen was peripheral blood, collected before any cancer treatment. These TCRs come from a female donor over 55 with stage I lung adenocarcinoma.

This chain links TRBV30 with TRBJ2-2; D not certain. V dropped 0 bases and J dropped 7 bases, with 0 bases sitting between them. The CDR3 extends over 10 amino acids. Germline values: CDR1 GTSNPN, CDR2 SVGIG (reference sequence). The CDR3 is CAWSVGELFF. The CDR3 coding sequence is TGTGCCTGGAGTGTCGGGGAGCTGTTTTTT. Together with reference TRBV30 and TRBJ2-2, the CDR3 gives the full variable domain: SQTIHQWPATLVQPVGSPLSLECTVEGTSNPNLYWYRQAAGRGLQLLFYSVGIGQISSEVPQNLSASRPQDRQFILSSKKLLLSDSGFYLCAWSVGELFFGEGSRLTVL.

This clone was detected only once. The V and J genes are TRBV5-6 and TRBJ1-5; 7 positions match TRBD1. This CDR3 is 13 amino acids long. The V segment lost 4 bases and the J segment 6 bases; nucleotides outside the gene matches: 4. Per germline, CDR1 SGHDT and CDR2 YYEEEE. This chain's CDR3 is CASSARDSQPQHF. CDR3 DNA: TGTGCCAGCAGCGCCCGGGACAGTCAGCCCCAGCATTTT.

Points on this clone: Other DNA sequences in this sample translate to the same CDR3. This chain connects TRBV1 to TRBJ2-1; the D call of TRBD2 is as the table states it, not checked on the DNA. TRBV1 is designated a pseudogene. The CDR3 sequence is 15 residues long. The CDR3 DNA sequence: TGCACCAGCAGTCAGCGGGCGGGGGGGGACAATGAGCAGTTCTTC. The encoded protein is CTSSQRAGGDNEQFF.

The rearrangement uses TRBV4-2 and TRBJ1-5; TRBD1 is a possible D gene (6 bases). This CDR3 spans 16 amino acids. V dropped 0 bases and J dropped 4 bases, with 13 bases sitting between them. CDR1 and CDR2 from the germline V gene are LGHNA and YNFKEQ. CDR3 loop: CASSQDFGQYNQPQHF. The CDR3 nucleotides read TGTGCCAGCAGCCAAGATTTCGGACAGTATAATCAGCCCCAGCATTTT.

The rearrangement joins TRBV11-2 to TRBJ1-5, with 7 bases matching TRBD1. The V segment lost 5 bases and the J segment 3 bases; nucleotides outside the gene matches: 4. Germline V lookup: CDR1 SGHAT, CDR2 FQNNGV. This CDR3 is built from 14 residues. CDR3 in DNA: TGTGCCAGCAGCCAGGGACAGATCAATCAGCCCCAGCATTTT. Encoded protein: CASSQGQINQPQHF. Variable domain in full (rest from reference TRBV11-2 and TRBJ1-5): EAGVAQSPRYKIIEKRQSVAFWCNPISGHATLYWYQQILGQGPKLLIQFQNNGVVDDSQLPKDRFSAERLKGVDSTLKIQPAKLEDSAVYLCASSQGQINQPQHFGDGTRLSIL.

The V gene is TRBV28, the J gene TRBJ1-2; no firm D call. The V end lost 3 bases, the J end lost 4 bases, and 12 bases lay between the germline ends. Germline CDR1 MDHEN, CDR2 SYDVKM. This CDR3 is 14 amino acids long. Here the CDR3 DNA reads TGTGCCAGCAGTTTCTCTGGGCCGGGCTATGGCTACACCTTC. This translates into CASSFSGPGYGYTF.

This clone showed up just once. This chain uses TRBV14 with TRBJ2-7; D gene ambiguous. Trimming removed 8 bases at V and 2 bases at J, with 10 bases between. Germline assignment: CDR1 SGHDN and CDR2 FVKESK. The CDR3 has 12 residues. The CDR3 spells CASAEQTYEQYF. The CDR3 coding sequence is TGTGCCAGCGCCGAACAGACCTACGAGCAGTACTTC.

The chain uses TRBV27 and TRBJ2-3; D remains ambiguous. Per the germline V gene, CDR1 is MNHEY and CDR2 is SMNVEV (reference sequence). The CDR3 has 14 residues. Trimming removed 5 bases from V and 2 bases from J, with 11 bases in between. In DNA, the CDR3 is TGTGCCAGCAGTGCCCGGGCCCTCACAGATACGCAGTATTTT. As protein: CASSARALTDTQYF.

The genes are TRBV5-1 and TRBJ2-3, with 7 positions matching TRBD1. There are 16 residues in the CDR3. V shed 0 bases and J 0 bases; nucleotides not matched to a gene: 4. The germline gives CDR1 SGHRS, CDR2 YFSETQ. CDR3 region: CASSLATGPSTDTQYF. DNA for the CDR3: TGCGCCAGCAGCTTGGCGACAGGGCCTAGCACAGATACGCAGTATTTT. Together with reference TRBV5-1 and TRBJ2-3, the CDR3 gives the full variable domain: KAGVTQTPRYLIKTRGQQVTLSCSPISGHRSVSWYQQTPGQGLQFLFEYFSETQRNKGNFPGRFSGRQFSNSRSEMNVSTLELGDSALYLCASSLATGPSTDTQYFGPGTRLTVL.

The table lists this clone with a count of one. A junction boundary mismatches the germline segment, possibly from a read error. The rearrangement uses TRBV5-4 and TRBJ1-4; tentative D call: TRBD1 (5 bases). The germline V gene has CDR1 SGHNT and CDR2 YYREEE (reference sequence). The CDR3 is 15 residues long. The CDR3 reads CASTLGGTINEKLFF. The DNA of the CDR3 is TGTGCCAGCACCTTGGGGGGGACCATTAATGAAAAACTGTTTTTT.

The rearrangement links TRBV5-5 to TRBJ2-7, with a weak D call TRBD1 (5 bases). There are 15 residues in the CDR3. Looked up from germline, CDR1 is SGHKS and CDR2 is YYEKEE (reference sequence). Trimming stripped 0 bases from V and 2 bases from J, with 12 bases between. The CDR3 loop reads CASSLGPTVTYEQYV. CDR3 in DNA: TGTGCCAGCAGCTTGGGGCCGACAGTTACCTACGAGCAGTACGTC.

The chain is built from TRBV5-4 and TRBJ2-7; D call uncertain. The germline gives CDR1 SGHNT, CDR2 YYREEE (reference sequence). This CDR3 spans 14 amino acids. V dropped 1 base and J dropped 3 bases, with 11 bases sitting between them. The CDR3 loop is CASSLFQDIYEQYF. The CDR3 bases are TGTGCCAGCAGCTTGTTCCAGGATATCTACGAGCAGTACTTC.

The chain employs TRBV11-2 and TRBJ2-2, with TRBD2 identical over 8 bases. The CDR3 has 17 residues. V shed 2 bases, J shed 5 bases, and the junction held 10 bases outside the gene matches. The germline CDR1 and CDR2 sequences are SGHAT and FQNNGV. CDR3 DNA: TGTGCCAGCAGCTTATATGAGCGAGCGGGGGTTACCGGGGAGCTGTTTTTT. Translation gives CASSLYERAGVTGELFF.

CDR3: CASSAVRGLAAPDTQYF. CDR3 DNA: TGTGCCAGCAGTGCTGTGAGGGGACTAGCGGCTCCAGATACGCAGTATTTT. The J gene is TRBJ2-3, the V gene TRBV2; 11 nucleotides match TRBD2. This CDR3 is built from 17 residues. Germline CDR1 reads SNHLY; CDR2 reads FYNNEI. V was pared by 4 bases and J by 4 bases, with 10 bases of the junction left unmatched.

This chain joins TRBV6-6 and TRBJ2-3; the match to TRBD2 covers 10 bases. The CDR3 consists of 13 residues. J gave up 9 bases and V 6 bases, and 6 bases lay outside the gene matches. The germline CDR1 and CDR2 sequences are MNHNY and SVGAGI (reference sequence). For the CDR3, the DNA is TGTGCCAGCAGCAATGCTAGCGGGAGAACGCAGTATTTT. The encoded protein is CASSNASGRTQYF.

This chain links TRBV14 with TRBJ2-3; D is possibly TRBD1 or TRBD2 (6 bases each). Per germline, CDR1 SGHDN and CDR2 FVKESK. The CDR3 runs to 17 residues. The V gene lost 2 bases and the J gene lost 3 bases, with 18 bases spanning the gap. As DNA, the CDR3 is TGTGCCAGCAGCCAACGGGGGCGTTCCGGTTTAACAGATACGCAGTATTTT. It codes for CASSQRGRSGLTDTQYF.

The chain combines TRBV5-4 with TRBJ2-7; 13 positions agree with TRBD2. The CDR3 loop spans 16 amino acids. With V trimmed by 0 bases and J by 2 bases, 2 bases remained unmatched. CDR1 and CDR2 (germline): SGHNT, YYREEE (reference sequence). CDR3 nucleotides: TGTGCCAGCAGCTTGGGGGGACTAGCGGGGACCTACGAGCAGTACGTC. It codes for CASSLGGLAGTYEQYV.